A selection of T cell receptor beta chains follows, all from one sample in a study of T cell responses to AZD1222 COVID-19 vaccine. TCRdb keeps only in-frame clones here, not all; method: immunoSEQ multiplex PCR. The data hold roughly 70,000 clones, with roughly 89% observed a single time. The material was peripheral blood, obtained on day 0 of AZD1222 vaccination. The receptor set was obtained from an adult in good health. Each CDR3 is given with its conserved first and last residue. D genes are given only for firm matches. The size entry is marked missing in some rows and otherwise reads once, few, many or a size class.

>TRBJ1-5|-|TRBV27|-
TGTGCCAGCAGTTTTCAGGCAGGGAATCAGCCCCAGCATTTT
CASSFQAGNQPQHF
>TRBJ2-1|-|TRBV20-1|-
TGCAGTGCTAGTAGTCCGACGAGCTCCTACAATGAGCAGTTCTTC
CSASSPTSSYNEQFF
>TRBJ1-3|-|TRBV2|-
TGTGCCAGCAGTGTGCCGTACAGCTCTGGAAACACCATATATTTT
CASSVPYSSGNTIYF
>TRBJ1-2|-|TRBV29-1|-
TGCAGCCTAGCTACAGGGACCGGCTACACCTTC
CSLATGTGYTF
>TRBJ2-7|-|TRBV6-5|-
TGTGCCAGCAGTTGGGGAAGCGACGAGCAGTACTTC
CASSWGSDEQYF
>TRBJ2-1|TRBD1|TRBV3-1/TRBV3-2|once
TGTGCCAGCAGTCGTGACAGGGGGTACCACAATGAGCAGTTCTTC
CASSRDRGYHNEQFF
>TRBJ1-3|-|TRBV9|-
TGTGCCAGCAGCGTAGAGACAGGTGCCTCTGGAAACACCATATATTTT
CASSVETGASGNTIYF
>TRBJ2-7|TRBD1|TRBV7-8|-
TGTGCCAGCAGAACGGACAGGGGGAAGAACTACGACGAGCAGTACTTC
CASRTDRGKNYDEQYF
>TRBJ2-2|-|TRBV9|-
TGTGCCAGCAGCGTTAGTCCTACCGGGGAGCTGTTTTTT
CASSVSPTGELFF
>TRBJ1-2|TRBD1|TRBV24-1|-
TGTGCCACCAGTGATCGTTCAGGGGGGGGTGGCTACACCTTC
CATSDRSGGGGYTF
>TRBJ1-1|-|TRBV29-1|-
TGCAGCGTTGCCCGGGGATCGGGCACTGAAGCTTTCTTT
CSVARGSGTEAFF
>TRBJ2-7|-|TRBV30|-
TGTGCCTGGCGGGACCGCAACTACGAGCAGTACTTC
CAWRDRNYEQYF
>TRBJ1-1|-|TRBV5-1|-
TGCGCCAGCAGCCTAGGGACACCAGTGATGAACACTGAAGCTTTCTTT
CASSLGTPVMNTEAFF
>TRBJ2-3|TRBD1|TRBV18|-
TGTGCCAGCTCAGACTCCGGGACAGGGTCAGCAGATACGCAGTATTTT
CASSDSGTGSADTQYF
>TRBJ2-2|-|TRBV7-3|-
TGTGCCAGCAGCTTATTAGCCAACACCGGGGAGCTGTTTTTT
CASSLLANTGELFF
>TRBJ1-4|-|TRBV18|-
TGTGCCAGCTCACCATACGCAGGGGAAAAACTGTTTTTT
CASSPYAGEKLFF
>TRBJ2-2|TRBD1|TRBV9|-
TGTGCCAGCAGCGGATCTCGAACAGGGGGCAGTATTGCCGGGGAGCTGTTTTTT
CASSGSRTGGSIAGELFF
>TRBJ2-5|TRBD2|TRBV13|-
TGTGCCAGCAGCTTAGGAGTAGCGGGGGACCAAGAGACCCAGTACTTC
CASSLGVAGDQETQYF
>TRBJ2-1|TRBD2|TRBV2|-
TGTGCCAGCAGTGGACCTAGCGGGGGGGCCTACAATGAGCAGTTCTTC
CASSGPSGGAYNEQFF
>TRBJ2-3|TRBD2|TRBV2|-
TGTGCCAGCAACAGACTAGCGGGGGGGCTTACAGATACGCAGTATTTT
CASNRLAGGLTDTQYF
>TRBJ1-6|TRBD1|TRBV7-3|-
TGTGCCAGCAGTCCCACCGGGACAGTTAATTCACCCCTCCACTTT
CASSPTGTVNSPLHF
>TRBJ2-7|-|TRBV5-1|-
TGCGCCAGCAGCTCCCCGTCTCAGGGAAGCGAGCAGTACTTC
CASSSPSQGSEQYF
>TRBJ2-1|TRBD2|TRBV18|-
TGTGCCAGCTCACCAGTCCCTAGCGGGAGCTACAATGAGCAGTTCTTC
CASSPVPSGSYNEQFF
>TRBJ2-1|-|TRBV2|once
TGTGCCAGCATTAGAGTAGGATGGAAAGATGAGCAGTTCTTC
CASIRVGWKDEQFF
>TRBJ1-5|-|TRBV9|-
TGTGCCAGCAGCGTAGGGCAGGCGCACAATCAGCCCCAGCATTTT
CASSVGQAHNQPQHF
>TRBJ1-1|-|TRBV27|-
TGTGCCAGCAGTCCCCTTGGGGCAAACACTGAAGCTTTCTTT
CASSPLGANTEAFF
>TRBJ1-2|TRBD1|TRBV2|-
TGTGCCAGCAGTCTAACCTTTACAGGGGGCAATGGTGGCTACACCTTC
CASSLTFTGGNGGYTF
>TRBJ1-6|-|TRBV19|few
TGTGCCAGTAGTATCTATGTGGACTCCTATAATTCACCCCTCCACTTT
CASSIYVDSYNSPLHF
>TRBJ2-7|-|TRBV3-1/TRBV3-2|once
TGTGCCAGCAGCCCGAGCTCCTACGAGCAGTACTTC
CASSPSSYEQYF
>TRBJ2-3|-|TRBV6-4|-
TGTGCCAGCAGTGACTCCCCAGGGGGCACAGATACGCAGTATTTT
CASSDSPGGTDTQYF
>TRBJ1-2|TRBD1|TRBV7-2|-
TGTGCCAGCAGCGAAAACCAGGGGGCTAACTATGGCTACACCTTC
CASSENQGANYGYTF
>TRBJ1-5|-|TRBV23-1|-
TGCGCCAGCAGTCAATGCTCGTACCCCCTTAATCAGCCCCAGCATTTT
CASSQCSYPLNQPQHF
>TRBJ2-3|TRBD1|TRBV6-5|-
TGTGCCAGCAGTTCACCCGGGGGACAGGGACGGGATACGCAGTATTTT
CASSSPGGQGRDTQYF
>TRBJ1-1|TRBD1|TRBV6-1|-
TGTGCCAGCAGTGAACATGTGGGGCAGGGGGGGAACACTGAAGCTTTCTTT
CASSEHVGQGGNTEAFF
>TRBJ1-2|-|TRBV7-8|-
TGTGCCAGCAGCTCCCGGGATCTGGGCTATGGCTACACCTTC
CASSSRDLGYGYTF
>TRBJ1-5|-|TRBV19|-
TGTGCCAGTAGTTTTAGGTCTCTGGTCAATCAGCCCCAGCATTTT
CASSFRSLVNQPQHF
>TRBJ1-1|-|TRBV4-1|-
TGCGCCAGCAGCCAAGACTATCGGGAGGTCACTGAAGCTTTCTTT
CASSQDYREVTEAFF
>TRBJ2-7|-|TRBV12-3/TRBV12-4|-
TGTGCCAGCAGGACTGACGGCTCCTACGAGCAGTACTTC
CASRTDGSYEQYF
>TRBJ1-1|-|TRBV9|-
TGTGCCAGCAGCGTAGCTGGGGGAGCGTACACTGAAGCTTTCTTT
CASSVAGGAYTEAFF
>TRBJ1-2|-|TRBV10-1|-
TGCGCCAGCATACCCCGGGGGCAGTTCTACCTTTATGGCTACACCTTC
CASIPRGQFYLYGYTF
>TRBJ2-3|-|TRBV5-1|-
TGCGCCAGCAGCTTGTCATTTACAGATACGCAGTATTTT
CASSLSFTDTQYF
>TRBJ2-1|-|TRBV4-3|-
TGCGCCAGCAGCCAAGGGGATAGCTGGGACAATGAGCAGTTCTTC
CASSQGDSWDNEQFF
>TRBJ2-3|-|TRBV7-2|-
TGTGCCAGCAGCACCCAGGGTGGGTTTAGCACAGATACGCAGTATTTT
CASSTQGGFSTDTQYF
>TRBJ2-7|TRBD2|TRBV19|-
TGTGCTACGGGGAGGGGATCCTACGAGCAGTACTTC
CATGRGSYEQYF
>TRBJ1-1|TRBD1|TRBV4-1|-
TGCGCCAGCAGCCAAACATCAAGGGGGCCTTCGAACACTGAAGCTTTCTTT
CASSQTSRGPSNTEAFF
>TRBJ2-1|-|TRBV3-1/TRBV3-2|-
TGTGCCAGCAGCAAGGGGTATTTAAGGGGGTCTACCGGACAATATGAGCAGTTCTTC
CASSKGYLRGSTGQYEQFF
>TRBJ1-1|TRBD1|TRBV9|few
TGTGCCAGCAGCGAGGCCGGGACAGCTAACACTGAAGCTTTCTTT
CASSEAGTANTEAFF
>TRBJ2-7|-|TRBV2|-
TGTGCCAGCAGTCTGACTCCCTCCTACGAGCAGTACTTC
CASSLTPSYEQYF
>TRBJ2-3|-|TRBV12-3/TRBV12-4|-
TGTGCCAGCAGTTTTGGGGCCACAGATACGCAGTATTTT
CASSFGATDTQYF
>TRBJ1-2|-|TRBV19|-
TGTGCCAGCCGTAGGGGGGCAGAAAATAACTATGGCTACACCTTC
CASRRGAENNYGYTF
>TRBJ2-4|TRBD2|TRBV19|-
TGTGCCAGTAGCTACCAACTAGCGGGAGGGCCCGGGGGTCTACTTAACATTCAGTACTTC
CASSYQLAGGPGGLLNIQYF
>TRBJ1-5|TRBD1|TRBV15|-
TGTGCCACCAGCAGAGGACAGGGAAGTCAGCCCCAGCATTTT
CATSRGQGSQPQHF
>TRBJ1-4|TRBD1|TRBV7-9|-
TGTGCCAGCAGATCAACAGGGGCTCGTAATGAAAAACTGTTTTTT
CASRSTGARNEKLFF
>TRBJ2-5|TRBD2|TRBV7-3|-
TGTGCCAGCAGCCACGGGACTAGCGGTAAAGAGACCCAGTACTTC
CASSHGTSGKETQYF
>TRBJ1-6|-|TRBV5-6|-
TGTGCCAGCAGCTCCAATTTTGTCTCACCCCTCCACTTT
CASSSNFVSPLHF
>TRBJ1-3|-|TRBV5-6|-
TGTGCCAGCAGCTTGGCGGCGGGAGGCCCGTGGGGAAACACCATATATTTT
CASSLAAGGPWGNTIYF
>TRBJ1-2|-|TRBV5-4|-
TGTGCCAGCAGCTTGGGGCCGGGCAACTATGGCTACACCTTC
CASSLGPGNYGYTF